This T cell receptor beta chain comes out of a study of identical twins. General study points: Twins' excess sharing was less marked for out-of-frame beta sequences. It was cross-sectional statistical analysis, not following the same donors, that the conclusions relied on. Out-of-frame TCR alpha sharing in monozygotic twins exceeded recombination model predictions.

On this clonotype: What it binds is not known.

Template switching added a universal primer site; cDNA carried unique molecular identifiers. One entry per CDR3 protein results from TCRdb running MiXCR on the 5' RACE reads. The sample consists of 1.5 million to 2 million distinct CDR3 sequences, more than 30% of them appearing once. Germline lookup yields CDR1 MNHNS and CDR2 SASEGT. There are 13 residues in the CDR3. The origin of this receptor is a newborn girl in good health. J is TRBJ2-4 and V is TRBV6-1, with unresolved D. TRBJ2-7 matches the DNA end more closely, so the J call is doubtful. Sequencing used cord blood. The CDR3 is CASSETALYEQYF. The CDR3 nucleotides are TGTGCCAGCAGTGAAACGGCCTTATACGAGCAGTACTTC.